The source of this T cell receptor (beta chain) is a study of blood T cell repertoires in COVID-19. Seattle's cohort entered during active infection and was followed longitudinally. TCRdb's table, derived via immunoSEQ multiplex PCR, lists solely in-frame clones and lacks some. Of roughly 160,000 clones in the sample, approximately 81% were seen once. This clone appeared once. This CDR3 region has 15 residues. Germline V gene sequence: CDR1 SNHLY, CDR2 FYNNEI. Losses at the gene ends were 5 bases for V and 5 bases for J; bases not matched to a gene: 8. Sequencing used peripheral blood. The chain couples TRBV2 to TRBJ2-5; 10 nucleotides agree with TRBD2. This receptor was taken from a woman aged 45-59 years with COVID-19, enrolled during active disease. CDR3 protein: CASSSRSGGTETQYF. The CDR3, as DNA: TGTGCCAGCAGTTCTCGTAGCGGGGGGACGGAGACCCAGTACTTC.